This TCR beta chain was sequenced in a study of cytomegalovirus exposure and HLA in healthy donors. 13 Jbeta primers and 60 Vbeta primers were used for the PCR. Sequenced by immunoSEQ multiplex PCR; TCRdb stores in-frame clones only, minus some. Of 200,000 to 250,000 clones in the sample, 70% to 80% are singletons; the top ten hold roughly a sixth. The sequencing sample was made of PBMCs. This TCR came from a man in his forties or fifties in good health and CMV-seronegative.

CDR3 in amino acids: CASSVGGHLSSGNTIYF. The CDR3, as DNA: TGTGCCAGCAGCGTAGGCGGACACCTGAGCTCTGGAAACACCATATATTTT. This rearrangement joins TRBV9 to TRBJ1-3, with a tentative D call TRBD1 (5 bases). This CDR3 is built from 17 residues. Trimming shortened V by 0 bases and J by 0 bases, and 13 bases separated the two germline ends. Per the germline V gene, CDR1 is SGDLS and CDR2 is YYNGEE.